What follows are 30 T cell receptor beta chains derived from one specimen sequenced in a study of blood T cell repertoires in COVID-19. Repertoires were generated with immunoSEQ multiplex PCR, while TCRdb's copy carries only in-frame clones and drops some. This sample has around 94,000 clones, with more than 90% found just once. Source material: peripheral blood. The receptors were gathered from a woman in her 50s with COVID-19, enrolled during active disease.

The V call is TRBV7-2, the J call TRBJ2-1; 11 nucleotides align to TRBD2. Trimming removed 4 bases from V and 7 bases from J; junction bases left unmatched: 3. This CDR3 region has 14 residues. Germline CDR1 and CDR2: SGHTA and FQGNSA. CDR3 coding DNA: TGTGCCAGCAGCTCTTCTAGCGGGGGGAATGAGCAGTTCTTC. Translating gives CASSSSSGGNEQFF.

This chain links TRBV5-1 with TRBJ2-1; weak D call: TRBD1 (6 bases). The CDR3 contains 13 residues. V lost 10 bases to trimming and J lost 4 bases, with 15 bases between them. CDR1 and CDR2 from the germline V gene are SGHRS and YFSETQ. The DNA for the CDR3 is TGCGCCGGAACCGGGACACCGTACAATGAGCAGTTCTTC. Its protein product is CAGTGTPYNEQFF.

The rearrangement links TRBV12-5 to TRBJ1-4; no definite D call. The germline V gene encodes CDR1 LGHNT and CDR2 FRNRAP. Trimming took 4 bases from V and 8 from J, leaving 17 bases between them. This CDR3 contains 15 residues. The CDR3 DNA follows: TGTGCTAGTGGTTCCACGAGAGGATCTTTAGAAAAACTGTTTTTT. Translation: CASGSTRGSLEKLFF. Based on the CDR3 plus reference TRBV12-5 and TRBJ1-4, the full variable domain is DARVTQTPRHKVTEMGQEVTMRCQPILGHNTVFWYRQTMMQGLELLAYFRNRAPLDDSGMPKDRFSAEMPDATLATLKIQPSEPRDSAVYFCASGSTRGSLEKLFFGSGTQLSVL.

The chain recombines TRBV6-5 with TRBJ1-2; maybe TRBD1 (5 bases). Germline values: CDR1 MNHEY, CDR2 SVGAGI. With 5 bases removed from V and 4 bases from J, the gap between germline ends came to 11 bases. This CDR3 spans 13 amino acids. The CDR3 reads CASSLGQRYGYTF. In DNA, the CDR3 is TGTGCCAGCAGTCTCGGACAACGCTATGGCTACACCTTC.

V usage is TRBV5-1 and J usage is TRBJ1-1; no firm D call. Germline values: CDR1 SGHRS, CDR2 YFSETQ. The CDR3 has 14 amino acids. The V end was cut by 1 base, the J end by 1 base, with 8 bases between. The DNA of the CDR3 is TGCGCCAGCAGCTTGAGCCGGGGGAACACTGAAGCTTTCTTT. This codes for CASSLSRGNTEAFF.

V usage is TRBV9 and J usage is TRBJ2-2; D possibly corresponds to TRBD2 (5 bases). The germline V and J ends were trimmed by 0 bases and 5 bases, with 11 bases remaining between them. The germline gives CDR1 SGDLS, CDR2 YYNGEE. The CDR3 totals 15 residues. The CDR3 nucleotides read TGTGCCAGCAGCGTAGAAGGGAGAACAACCGGGGAGCTGTTTTTT. Translating gives CASSVEGRTTGELFF.

A single count supports this clone. J is TRBJ2-1 and V is TRBV12-3 or TRBV12-4; tentatively, D is TRBD1 (6 bases). V lost 6 bases and J 7 bases, leaving 13 bases between the germline ends. This CDR3 contains 13 residues. The CDR3 reads CASRQGLQNEQFF. The DNA of the CDR3 is TGTGCCAGCAGACAGGGTCTGCAGAATGAGCAGTTCTTC.

The chain uses TRBV6-2 or TRBV6-3 and TRBJ1-1; 8 nucleotides align to TRBD1. Trimming cost V 2 bases and J 4 bases; bases outside gene matches: 6. CDR1 and CDR2 from the germline V gene are MNHEY and SVGEGT. The CDR3 sequence is 15 residues long. The CDR3 loop reads CASSYLDRGGTEAFF. In DNA, the CDR3 is TGTGCCAGCAGTTACCTCGACAGGGGAGGCACTGAAGCTTTCTTT.

The chain couples TRBV6-5 to TRBJ2-7, with TRBD1 matching 7 bases. In germline, CDR1 is MNHEY, CDR2 SVGAGI. The CDR3 sequence is 15 residues long. Trimming took 7 bases from V and 5 from J; bases not matched to a gene: 14. The CDR3 reads CASIAPGRGPHEQYV. The DNA for the CDR3 is TGTGCCAGCATCGCACCGGGTAGGGGGCCCCACGAGCAGTACGTC.

The CDR3 DNA follows: TGTGCCAGCAGTTTACTTGGGGGAGGTGGCTACACCTTC. Protein sequence: CASSLLGGGGYTF. The rearrangement links TRBV6-5 to TRBJ1-2, with TRBD1 as a possible D gene (5 bases). Trimming cost V 4 bases and J 7 bases, with 13 bases left between them. The CDR3 loop spans 13 amino acids. Germline CDR1 is MNHEY and CDR2 is SVGAGI.

This chain links TRBV27 with TRBJ2-2; 8 nucleotides align to TRBD1. The CDR3 loop spans 18 amino acids. With V trimmed by 3 bases and J by 2 bases, 11 bases remained unmatched. CDR1 MNHEY and CDR2 SMNVEV come from the germline V gene (reference sequence). This CDR3 is CASSFGKYRGANTGELFF. CDR3 nucleotide sequence: TGTGCCAGCAGTTTCGGAAAATACAGGGGGGCAAACACCGGGGAGCTGTTTTTT.

This chain connects TRBV18 to TRBJ1-5; 9 bases map to TRBD1. V shed 4 bases and J 4 bases; nucleotides not matched to a gene: 5. Germline V gene sequence: CDR1 KGHSH, CDR2 LQKENI. The CDR3 runs to 15 residues. CDR3 sequence: CASSLGQGTNQPQHF. The CDR3 bases are TGTGCCAGCTCACTAGGACAGGGGACAAATCAGCCCCAGCATTTT.

The CDR3 loop is CASSPPWAGSHEQYF. CDR3 DNA sequence: TGCGCCAGCAGCCCTCCGTGGGCAGGGTCCCACGAGCAGTACTTC. V usage is TRBV4-1 and J usage is TRBJ2-7; D is possibly TRBD1 (5 bases). CDR1 is MGHRA and CDR2 is YSYEKL in the germline V gene. The CDR3 is 15 amino acids. V lost 4 bases, J lost 5 bases, and 18 bases lay in between.

This chain links TRBV4-2 with TRBJ2-3; 7 bases fit TRBD2. Germline loops: CDR1 LGHNA, CDR2 YNFKEQ. This CDR3 comprises 17 residues. V shed 0 bases, J shed 2 bases, and the junction held 8 bases outside the gene matches. CDR3 DNA sequence: TGTGCCAGCAGCCAAGATCCCGCGGGGACTACCACAGATACGCAGTATTTT. As protein: CASSQDPAGTTTDTQYF.

This rearrangement joins TRBV19 to TRBJ2-7; 8 bases are a match to TRBD1. From germline, CDR1 is LNHDA and CDR2 SQIVND (reference sequence). The CDR3 is made up of 14 amino acids. The J segment lost 2 bases and the V segment lost 5 bases, leaving 5 bases of the junction unmatched. The CDR3: CASSFGTGPYEQYF. As DNA, the CDR3 is TGTGCCAGTAGTTTTGGGACAGGCCCCTACGAGCAGTACTTC.

V is TRBV13 and J is TRBJ2-2; D is perhaps TRBD1 (6 bases). Germline assignment: CDR1 PRHDT and CDR2 FYEKMQ (reference sequence). The CDR3 loop spans 18 amino acids. V dropped 5 bases and J dropped 4 bases, with 23 bases sitting between them. The CDR3 bases are TGTGCCAGCAGCACTCGGACAGCCATTCCCTTGGGCACCGGGGAGCTGTTTTTT. It yields the protein CASSTRTAIPLGTGELFF.

This clone appeared once. The V and J genes are TRBV6-6 and TRBJ1-3; D might be TRBD1 (6 bases). The CDR3 totals 15 residues. The germline gives CDR1 MNHNY, CDR2 SVGAGI (reference sequence). Trimming stripped 3 bases from V and 1 base from J, with 10 bases between. The CDR3, as DNA: TGTGCCAGCAGTTATTCGACAGGTTCTGGAAACACCATATATTTT. This gives the protein CASSYSTGSGNTIYF.

The CDR3 here is CASGPLTTANTGELFF. The CDR3 nucleotides read TGTGCCAGTGGTCCCCTAACGACAGCCAACACCGGGGAGCTGTTTTTT. The chain carries TRBV19 and TRBJ2-2; a possible D gene is TRBD1 (5 bases). The CDR3 runs 16 residues. In germline, CDR1 is LNHDA, CDR2 SQIVND (reference sequence). Trimming removed 8 bases from V and 2 bases from J, with 18 bases in between.

This chain joins TRBV18 and TRBJ2-3, with 8 nucleotides matching TRBD2. The trim removed 3 bases at V and 0 bases at J, leaving 5 bases unmatched. From germline, CDR1 is KGHSH and CDR2 LQKENI. The CDR3 is 16 residues long. CDR3 protein: CASSPLAGPSTDTQYF. The CDR3 nucleotides read TGTGCCAGCTCACCCTTAGCGGGGCCTAGCACAGATACGCAGTATTTT. Full variable domain (rest looked up from reference TRBV18 and TRBJ2-3): NAGVMQNPRHLVRRRGQEARLRCSPMKGHSHVYWYRQLPEEGLKFMVYLQKENIIDESGMPKERFSAEFPKEGPSILRIQQVVRGDSAAYFCASSPLAGPSTDTQYFGPGTRLTVL.

This clone was observed many times. This sequence joins TRBV12-5 and TRBJ1-3; a weak D match, TRBD1 (6 bases). The V end lost 0 bases, the J end lost 0 bases, and 9 bases lay between the germline ends. Germline assignment: CDR1 LGHNT and CDR2 FRNRAP. This CDR3 has 16 amino acids. The CDR3 here is CASGLVQGTSGNTIYF. Written as DNA, the CDR3 is TGTGCTAGTGGTTTGGTACAGGGTACCTCTGGAAACACCATATATTTT.

The genes are TRBV25-1 and TRBJ2-7; no clear D. Germline lookup yields CDR1 MGHDK and CDR2 SYGVNS. Trimming took off 3 bases at V and 2 bases at J, with 8 bases between the two ends. CDR3 length equals 13 residues. The CDR3 DNA follows: TGTGCCAGCAGTGATAAAATAACCTACGAGCAGTACTTC. Translated, it gives CASSDKITYEQYF.

This clone was seen a handful of times. This chain uses TRBV4-2 with TRBJ1-4; D uncertain. The CDR3 length is 13 residues. In germline, CDR1 is LGHNA, CDR2 YNFKEQ. V was trimmed by 1 base and J by 7 bases, leaving 7 bases between them. The CDR3 reads CASSQVRSEKLFF. CDR3 sequence (DNA): TGTGCCAGCAGCCAAGTGCGTAGTGAAAAACTGTTTTTT.

This chain connects TRBV9 to TRBJ1-1; tentatively, D is TRBD1 (5 bases). The CDR3 is 12 residues long. Deletions cut 3 bases from V and 9 bases from J, with 12 bases between. CDR1 and CDR2 from the germline V gene are SGDLS and YYNGEE. The CDR3 DNA reads TGTGCCAGCAGCGCATCCGGGACTAAAGCTTTCTTT. This codes for CASSASGTKAFF.

The chain uses TRBV30 and TRBJ2-1; 8 bases line up with TRBD2. CDR3 size: 15 residues. Looked up from germline, CDR1 is GTSNPN and CDR2 is SVGIG (reference sequence). V dropped 3 bases and J dropped 4; count of bases not matched to a gene: 8. CDR3 region: CAWSPPGGLYNEQFF. In DNA form, the CDR3 reads TGTGCCTGGAGCCCCCCGGGAGGGTTGTACAATGAGCAGTTCTTC.

The chain has TRBV5-1 and TRBJ1-5; 7 bases agree with TRBD1. Germline CDR1 reads SGHRS; CDR2 reads YFSETQ. The CDR3 has 15 amino acids. CDR3 nucleotide sequence: TGCGCAACCGGGACAGAAGCCTATAGCAATCAGCCCCAGCATTTT. Encoded protein: CATGTEAYSNQPQHF.

The chain has TRBV12-3 or TRBV12-4 and TRBJ2-3; D is possibly TRBD1 (5 bases). The CDR3 runs to 13 residues. Trimming stripped 3 bases from V and 8 bases from J, with 12 bases between. The CDR3 reads CASSFRDILTQYF. The CDR3 DNA reads TGTGCCAGCAGTTTCAGGGATATCCTTACGCAGTATTTT.

The chain employs TRBV9 and TRBJ1-2; no reliable D call. CDR3 size: 13 residues. CDR1 is SGDLS, CDR2 YYNGEE, per germline. Between the trimmed V and J ends, which lost 4 bases and 10 bases, there was a span of 17 bases. The CDR3 spells CASSLSFPLFYTF. The CDR3, as DNA: TGTGCCAGCAGCCTGTCTTTCCCACTATTCTACACCTTC. The whole variable domain, filled in from reference TRBV9 and TRBJ1-2, reads DSGVTQTPKHLITATGQRVTLRCSPRSGDLSVYWYQQSLDQGLQFLIQYYNGEERAKGNILERFSAQQFPDLHSELNLSSLELGDSALYFCASSLSFPLFYTFGSGTRLTVV.

The J gene is TRBJ1-1, the V gene TRBV27; the D is unclear. Germline values: CDR1 MNHEY, CDR2 SMNVEV (reference sequence). The CDR3 contains 14 residues. Trimming took off 4 bases at V and 3 bases at J, with 12 bases between the two ends. Here the CDR3 reads CASSWSGFYTEAFF. Written as DNA, the CDR3 is TGTGCCAGCAGTTGGTCCGGGTTTTACACTGAAGCTTTCTTT.

The V and J genes are TRBV5-1 and TRBJ1-5; D is ambiguous. CDR3 length: 13 residues. The V gene's germline CDR1 is SGHRS and CDR2 YFSETQ. V gave up 5 bases and J gave up 9 bases, with 15 bases separating them. DNA for the CDR3: TGCGCCAGCAGTTATGACCGGGTGGGGCCCCAGCATTTT. This gives the protein CASSYDRVGPQHF.

The chain is built from TRBV2 and TRBJ1-1, with D uncertain. From germline, CDR1 is SNHLY and CDR2 FYNNEI. V was clipped by 0 bases and J by 7 bases, with 21 bases between them. The CDR3 is made up of 17 amino acids. The CDR3 region is CASSEALAAGVGVEAFF. In DNA form, the CDR3 reads TGTGCCAGCAGTGAAGCGCTAGCAGCCGGAGTGGGTGTTGAAGCTTTCTTT.